These 15 T cell receptor beta chains originate from one sample sequenced in a study of molecular identifiers for immune sequencing clone quantification (dated by TCRdb to 2016 to 2019). Receptor libraries were prepared by PCR. The sample was run on an Illumina HiSeq 4000. The public reads were run again by TCRdb, first through fastp at Q25 and then through MiXCR, and only productive beta chains were kept. Identical CDR3 proteins give one entry, which carries the most common genes and DNA. The sample table lists 8,500 to 11,000 distinct CDR3 sequences, around a fifth of them with a count of one. Roughly 1.8% of the sample is taken by the ten largest. Sequenced material: naive CD8+ T cells from blood, with Jurkat cell RNA spiked in. This specimen's cell subset or site label, interpreted: FACS-sorted CD8+CD4-CCR7+CD45RA+ naive T cells. Source of these receptors: a human donor in good health. Some libraries in this study had Jurkat cell RNA spiked in.

As for this clonotype: A read error may be the cause here, since a much bigger clone is one base away. The chain employs TRBV7-9 and TRBJ2-5, with D unresolved. The CDR3 has 16 residues. Germline CDR1 is SEHNR and CDR2 is FQNEAQ (reference sequence). V was trimmed by 0 bases and J by 3 bases, leaving 14 bases between them. CDR3 sequence: CASSLARYGFEETQYF. Here the CDR3 DNA reads TGTGCCAGCAGCTTAGCGAGGTATGGCTTTGAAGAGACCCAGTACTTC.

Concerning this clonotype itself: Possible read error: a much larger clone is one base away. The conserved phenylalanine or tryptophan is not found at the CDR3 terminus, so this likely reflects a read error. The chain recombines TRBV27 with TRBJ1-1; D unresolved. Trimming removed 5 bases at V and 3 bases at J, with 16 bases between. The CDR3 is made up of 15 amino acids. The germline V gene encodes CDR1 MNHEY and CDR2 SMNVEV (reference sequence). CDR3 sequence: CASSQTWGSDTEAFS. The DNA of the CDR3 is TGTGCCAGCAGTCAAACCTGGGGAAGTGACACTGAAGCTTTCTCT.

As concerns this clonotype: Being one base from a much bigger clone, this may be a read error. The V call is TRBV5-4, the J call TRBJ1-2; D might be TRBD1 (5 bases). V was pared by 0 bases and J by 4 bases, with 13 bases between. This CDR3 region has 15 residues. Germline CDR1 and CDR2: SGHNT and YYREEE (reference sequence). The CDR3 DNA follows: TGTGCCAGCAGCTTGGACGGGGGAGGGATCTATGGCTACACCTTC. Protein sequence: CASSLDGGGIYGYTF.

This clonotype counts as medium-sized (0.01 to 0.1%). This chain links TRBV28 with TRBJ2-3; D is perhaps TRBD1 or TRBD2 (5 bases each). The V end was cut by 2 bases, the J end by 0 bases, with 18 bases between. Germline V gene data show CDR1 as MDHEN and CDR2 as SYDVKM. This CDR3 has 18 amino acids. The CDR3 is CASSLRAPGRTSTDTQYF. DNA of the CDR3: TGTGCCAGCAGTTTACGAGCCCCGGGACGGACTAGCACAGATACGCAGTATTTT.

By sample fraction, this clonotype is medium-sized. The V gene is TRBV6-6, the J gene TRBJ2-3; TRBD2 might be the D (6 bases). The V gene's germline CDR1 is MNHNY and CDR2 SVGAGI (reference sequence). V gave up 6 bases and J gave up 3 bases, with 16 bases separating them. This CDR3 is built from 15 residues. CDR3 sequence reads: CASSQGGSSTDTQYF. CDR3 nucleotides: TGTGCCAGCAGCCAAGGAGGGTCCTCTACAGATACGCAGTATTTT.

Note on this clonotype: Given a much more abundant clone one base away, this may be a read error. CDR3 coding DNA: TGTGCCAGCAGCCCCTTTACGGGAGCGGCCGGGGAGCCGTTTTTT. Translation: CASSPFTGAAGEPFF. The chain employs TRBV12-3 or TRBV12-4 and TRBJ2-2, with D maybe TRBD2 (6 bases). The length of the CDR3 is 15 residues.

The V call is TRBV11-2, the J call TRBJ2-1; TRBD1 or TRBD2 may be the D gene (6 bases each). With 7 bases removed from V and 14 bases from J, the gap between germline ends came to 18 bases. Germline CDR1 and CDR2: SGHAT and FQNNGV. The CDR3 has 12 amino acids. The CDR3 bases are TGTGCCAGCACCCAGGTGGGGGGCCTTGAGTTCTTC. Amino acid sequence: CASTQVGGLEFF.

By share, this clonotype ranks as medium-sized. The chain recombines TRBV2 with TRBJ2-3, with 11 positions matching TRBD2. Trimming cost V 7 bases and J 3 bases; bases outside gene matches: 12. CDR3 length: 17 residues. Germline V CDR1 and CDR2: SNHLY, FYNNEI. The CDR3: CASNWVAGGPGTDTQYF. CDR3 coding DNA: TGTGCCAGCAACTGGGTAGCGGGAGGGCCTGGTACAGATACGCAGTATTTT.

With respect to this clonotype: Its ends do not fully match the called genes, so a read error is possible. The chain combines TRBV7-6 with TRBJ2-3; TRBD1 aligns across 8 bases. CDR1 and CDR2 from the germline V gene are SGHVS and FNYEAQ. This CDR3 has 17 amino acids. For the CDR3, the DNA is TGTGCCAGCAGCTTATACCCGGGACAGGTCAGCACGGATACGCGGTATTTT. This translates into CASSLYPGQVSTDTRYF.

This clonotype is medium-sized in the sample. The J gene is TRBJ2-3, the V gene TRBV4-1; D is ambiguous. Deletions cut 0 bases from V and 4 bases from J, with 8 bases between. Germline CDR1 and CDR2: MGHRA and YSYEKL. The CDR3 spans 14 residues. CDR3 amino acids: CASSQEGPSDTQYF. In DNA form, the CDR3 reads TGCGCCAGCAGCCAAGAAGGCCCTTCAGATACGCAGTATTTT.

This clonotype came up a few times. Given a much more abundant clone one base away, this may be a read error. This sequence joins TRBV14 and TRBJ2-5; D gene ambiguous. Trimming shortened V by 4 bases and J by 9 bases, and 18 bases separated the two germline ends. The CDR3 loop spans 14 amino acids. The germline gives CDR1 SGHDN, CDR2 FVKESK. CDR3 nucleotides: TGTGCCAGCAGCCCTTTTTCCGGGTTCGAGGCCCAGTACTTC. This translates into CASSPFSGFEAQYF. The full variable domain, completed using reference TRBV14 and TRBJ2-5, is EAGVTQFPSHSVIEKGQTVTLRCDPISGHDNLYWYRRVMGKEIKFLLHFVKESKQDESGMPNNRFLAERTGGTYSTLKVQPAELEDSGVYFCASSPFSGFEAQYFGPGTRLLVL.

This clonotype is medium-sized by share. The J gene is TRBJ1-2, the V gene TRBV29-1; D unresolved. The CDR3 consists of 14 residues. V lost 0 bases and J lost 1, with 9 bases in between. Germline-derived CDR1 and CDR2 are SQVTM and ANQGSEA. CDR3 region: CSVEEGISNYGYTF. The CDR3 DNA is TGCAGCGTTGAAGAAGGGATTAGTAACTATGGCTACACCTTC.

This clonotype is large. CDR3 loop: CSVAQSGANVLTF. The CDR3 DNA follows: TGCAGCGTTGCCCAATCTGGGGCCAACGTCCTGACTTTC. This rearrangement joins TRBV29-1 to TRBJ2-6; D is ambiguous. The germline V and J ends were trimmed by 4 bases and 1 base, with 5 bases remaining between them. CDR3 size: 13 residues. Germline V CDR1 and CDR2: SQVTM, ANQGSEA.

By frequency in the sample, this clonotype is medium-sized. The DNA for the CDR3 is TGCAGCGTCCGGGAGCCGGTCGAAGCTTTCTTT. It yields the protein CSVREPVEAFF. The chain combines TRBV29-1 with TRBJ1-1, with D unclear. The V gene lost 6 bases and the J gene lost 8 bases, with 13 bases spanning the gap. This CDR3 comprises 11 residues. CDR1 is SQVTM, CDR2 ANQGSEA, per germline.

This clonotype has at least ten counts. V gene TRBV3-1 combines with J gene TRBJ2-7, with 12 nucleotides matching TRBD2. V lost 3 bases and J lost 1; bases outside the gene matches: 4. CDR1 and CDR2 from the germline V gene are LGHDT and YNNKEL (reference sequence). The CDR3 consists of 16 residues. CDR3 bases: TGTGCCAGCAGCCACCCTAGCGGGAGGGGTTCCTACGAGCAGTACTTC. Residues: CASSHPSGRGSYEQYF.